These T cell receptor beta chains were read from a single sample in a study of T cell changes during pregnancy in multiple sclerosis. TCRdb's table, derived via immunoSEQ multiplex PCR, lists solely in-frame clones and lacks some. The sample has fewer than 150,000 clones; roughly 96% are singletons. The sample consisted of peripheral blood, taken after pregnancy. These receptors originate from a female donor with multiple sclerosis, enrolled in a pregnancy study. CDR3s include the opening cysteine and the closing phenylalanine or tryptophan. D genes are given only for firm matches. The size field is filled for only some rows; it gives once, few, many or a size class.

J gene,D gene,CDR3 length,V gene,clone size,CDR3 DNA,CDR3 protein
TRBJ1-2,NA,14,TRBV19,NA,TGTGCCAGTAGTATCGGGAATGGTAACTATGGCTACACCTTC,CASSIGNGNYGYTF
TRBJ2-7,TRBD1,14,TRBV5-6,NA,TGTGCCAGCAGCTTCCCGGGACAGCAGTCGGAGCAGTACTTC,CASSFPGQQSEQYF
TRBJ2-7,TRBD2,14,TRBV7-2,NA,TGTGCCAGCAGCCAAGGACTAGTGTTCTACGAGCAGTACTTC,CASSQGLVFYEQYF
TRBJ2-1,NA,15,TRBV4-1,NA,TGCGCCAGCAGCCAGGGGCCCCAGCCGGGCATTGAGCAGTTCTTC,CASSQGPQPGIEQFF
TRBJ2-1,NA,16,TRBV11-2,NA,TGTGCCAGCAGCCGCCTTGCTAGGTCCCCGTACAATGAGCAGTTCTTC,CASSRLARSPYNEQFF
TRBJ2-4,TRBD2,13,TRBV2,NA,TGTGCCAGCACTGGACTAGCAGGGAACATTCAGTACTTC,CASTGLAGNIQYF
TRBJ2-1,NA,15,TRBV19,NA,TGTGCCACCAGTGAGAGGGGGAGCTCCTACAATGAGCAGTTCTTC,CATSERGSSYNEQFF
TRBJ2-7,TRBD2,12,TRBV15,NA,TGTGCCACCATCGGACTAGCGATCGAGCAGTACTTC,CATIGLAIEQYF
TRBJ2-7,NA,13,TRBV29-1,NA,TGCAGCGTACGGACAGTTAACTCCTACGAGCAGTACTTC,CSVRTVNSYEQYF
TRBJ1-1,TRBD1,11,TRBV11-2,NA,TGTGCCAGCAGTTCGACAGGGACGGCTTTCTTT,CASSSTGTAFF
TRBJ2-3,TRBD1,14,TRBV30,NA,TGTGCCTGGAGTCCCCCGACAGGGTGGGGTACGCAGTATTTT,CAWSPPTGWGTQYF
TRBJ1-1,NA,13,TRBV18,NA,TGTGCCAGCTCACCATATGAGGGAACTGAAGCTTTCTTT,CASSPYEGTEAFF
TRBJ1-5,NA,20,TRBV6-7,NA,TGTGCCAGCAGTTACTGGCGAGGACAAGTCACCGGGGGAAGTTGTCAGCCCCAGCATTTT,CASSYWRGQVTGGSCQPQHF
TRBJ2-4,NA,13,TRBV19,NA,TGTGCCAGTCATGACAGGCTAGGAAACATTCAGTACTTC,CASHDRLGNIQYF
TRBJ2-1,TRBD2,17,TRBV5-6,once,TGTGCCAGCAGCTTGGTGTCTAGCGGGAGTTCCTACAATGAGCAGTTCTTC,CASSLVSSGSSYNEQFF
TRBJ2-2,NA,17,TRBV9,NA,TGTGCCAGCAGCGTAGATGGCAGGTCTATGAACACCGGGGAGCTGTTTTTT,CASSVDGRSMNTGELFF
TRBJ1-6,TRBD1,16,TRBV7-8,NA,TGTGCCAGCAGCATTACTGGGACAGGGCCCAATTCACCCCTCCACTTT,CASSITGTGPNSPLHF